This T cell receptor (beta chain) was retrieved from a study of OX40 agonist ivuxolimab in advanced cancers. Study-wide background: Aged roughly 20 to 85 with a mean of about 60 years, they were more than 80% male. Notes on the study in general: Circulating CD4+ and CD8+ T cells showed clonal expansion by week 6 at 0.1 to 3.0 mg/kg. Low normalized T-cell clonal expansion also characterized some of the nonresponders.

J gave up 5 bases and V 0 bases, and 2 bases lay outside the gene matches. This CDR3 is 15 amino acids long. The germline V gene encodes CDR1 SGHAT and CDR2 FQNNGV. This table comes from immunoSEQ multiplex PCR, and its TCRdb copy is limited to in-frame clones, with some not included. The table includes about 93,000 clones, roughly nine tenths detected once. Samples were taken at baseline and on day 1 of cycles 4 and 7. About this clone itself: Its antigen is unidentified.

The TCR sequence derives from an adult with an advanced solid tumor such as melanoma, head and neck, liver or kidney cancer. This chain joins TRBV11-2 and TRBJ2-1; 9 bases are shared with TRBD2. The material sequenced was CD4+ or CD8+ T cells sorted from blood, taken in a trial of the OX40 agonist ivuxolimab. CDR3 loop: CASSLDSGGHNEQFF. The CDR3 bases are TGTGCCAGCAGCTTAGATAGCGGGGGACACAATGAGCAGTTCTTC.